This TCR beta chain was retrieved from a study of OX40 agonist ivuxolimab in advanced cancers. Study as a whole: Patients were dosed with the agonistic anti-OX40 (CD134) antibody ivuxolimab. At 0.01 to 10 mg/kg, ivuxolimab was administered intravenously to patients every 2 weeks.

Using immunoSEQ multiplex PCR, the repertoire was profiled, and TCRdb retains in-frame clones only, with some absent. The sample has more than 65,000 clones, 70% to 90% seen once. This CDR3 region has 14 residues. Germline assignment: CDR1 PRHDT and CDR2 FYEKMQ (reference sequence). Deletions cut 0 bases from V and 8 bases from J, with 11 bases between. The clonotype comes from an adult with an advanced solid tumor such as melanoma, head and neck, liver or kidney cancer. The V call is TRBV13, the J call TRBJ2-1; D possibly corresponds to TRBD1 (6 bases). The sample consisted of CD4+ or CD8+ T cells sorted from blood, taken in a trial of the OX40 agonist ivuxolimab. This chain's CDR3 is CASSLGQGRDEQFF. CDR3 sequence (DNA): TGTGCCAGCAGCTTAGGACAGGGTCGCGATGAGCAGTTCTTC.